Each of the 24 T cell receptor beta chains below was sequenced from the same sample in a study of regulatory T cells in long-lasting Graves disease. Time point of the sample: persistent/refractory GD, antithyroid drugs over 5 years with positive TRAb. PBMCs were the source of the RNA used for TCR sequencing. To make TCR beta libraries, researchers used iRepertoire HTBI primers and Arm-PCR of CDR3 regions. Via MiXCR, TCRdb re-called the multiplex PCR reads, giving one row per CDR3 protein. The data show about 470,000 distinct CDR3 sequences, with about 20% seen just once and 6.5% to 10% held by the top ten. This sample comprised peripheral blood mononuclear cells (PBMCs), obtained when the disease was refractory, from a patient treated with antithyroid drugs. These receptor sequences come from a female donor with Graves disease.

CDR3 in amino acids: CASSLDGGRHQPQHF. CDR3 nucleotide sequence: TGTGCCAGCAGCCTGGACGGAGGTCGGCATCAGCCCCAGCATTTT. This chain joins TRBV7-6 and TRBJ1-5, with unresolved D. The V gene lost 5 bases and the J gene lost 5 bases, with 16 bases spanning the gap. The germline CDR1 and CDR2 sequences are SGHVS and FNYEAQ. This CDR3 is 15 amino acids long.

At least ten counts were recorded for this clonotype. The chain combines TRBV29-1 with TRBJ2-7; TRBD2 aligns across 8 bases. The CDR3 sequence is 13 residues long. Germline CDR1 SQVTM, CDR2 ANQGSEA. Losses at the gene ends were 5 bases for V and 1 base for J; bases not matched to a gene: 4. The CDR3 loop is CSVRLAGSYEQYF. CDR3 nucleotides: TGCAGCGTTAGGCTAGCGGGTTCCTACGAGCAGTACTTC.

V is TRBV27 and J is TRBJ2-7; the D gene is possibly TRBD1 (5 bases). Germline CDR1 MNHEY, CDR2 SMNVEV (reference sequence). The V end was cut by 5 bases, the J end by 6 bases, with 14 bases between. This CDR3 spans 13 amino acids. The CDR3, as DNA: TGTGCCAGCAGTCCCTCCGGAAGGGGCGAGCAGTACTTC. Translated, it gives CASSPSGRGEQYF.

The table lists this clonotype with many counts. The chain carries TRBV7-2 and TRBJ2-7; TRBD2 might be the D (5 bases). Germline V gene lookup returns CDR1 SGHTA and CDR2 FQGNSA. V was pared by 4 bases and J by 6 bases, with 10 bases between. CDR3 size: 12 residues. Here the CDR3 DNA reads TGTGCCAGCAGCTGGAGGACGGGCGAGCAGTACTTC. Residues: CASSWRTGEQYF.

Of note for this clonotype: A single base is all that separates this from a far larger clone, so a read error is likely. The chain combines TRBV6-5 with TRBJ2-7; D is perhaps TRBD1 or TRBD2 (5 bases each). This CDR3 comprises 14 residues. The germline V and J ends were trimmed by 4 bases and 0 bases, with 10 bases remaining between them. Germline-derived CDR1 and CDR2 are MNHEY and SVGAGI. The CDR3 loop is CASSFRDASYEQYF. The CDR3 DNA reads as TGTGCCAGCAGTTTCCGGGACGCCTCCTACGAGCAGTACTTC.

This sequence joins TRBV29-1 and TRBJ1-2; a weak D match, TRBD1 (5 bases). The CDR3 runs 10 residues. The V gene lost 6 bases and the J gene lost 8 bases, with 10 bases spanning the gap. The germline CDR1 and CDR2 sequences are SQVTM and ANQGSEA. CDR3 nucleotides: TGCAGCGTCTGGGGGGACGGCTACACCTTC. Residues: CSVWGDGYTF.

V gene TRBV5-5 combines with J gene TRBJ2-5; D is undetermined. V was clipped by 0 bases and J by 1 base, with 10 bases between them. This CDR3 spans 15 amino acids. Looked up from germline, CDR1 is SGHKS and CDR2 is YYEKEE (reference sequence). The CDR3 spells CASSLGGLFQETQYF. The CDR3 DNA sequence: TGTGCCAGCAGCTTGGGCGGTCTATTCCAAGAGACCCAGTACTTC.

Points on this clonotype: With a much larger clone just one base away, this may be a read error. The rearrangement links TRBV7-2 to TRBJ1-1; D remains unclear. The germline V gene encodes CDR1 SGHTA and CDR2 FQGNSA. This CDR3 is 17 amino acids long. The CDR3 reads CARSLVVGLGALFEAFF. In nucleotides, the CDR3 is TGTGCCCGCAGCTTAGTTGTAGGGCTCGGAGCCCTTTTTGAAGCTTTCTTT.

This clonotype has ten or more counts. The V call is TRBV12-3 or TRBV12-4, the J call TRBJ2-7; TRBD1 matches 10 bases. The CDR3 is 14 amino acids. V lost 1 base to trimming and J lost 3 bases; unmatched junction nucleotides: 0. The CDR3 nucleotides are TGTGCCAGCAGTTTAGGGGACAGGGGCTACGAGCAGTACTTC. Encoded protein: CASSLGDRGYEQYF.

The chain links TRBV6-9 to TRBJ2-2; 7 bases agree with TRBD2. Trimming at V came to 3 bases and at J to 5 bases, leaving 3 bases not matched to a gene. Germline V CDR1 and CDR2: MNHGY, SVAAGI. The CDR3 is made up of 14 amino acids. The CDR3: CASSYGGSTGELFF. Here the CDR3 DNA reads TGTGCCAGCAGTTACGGCGGGAGTACCGGGGAGCTGTTTTTT.

The sample holds many counts of this clonotype. The chain couples TRBV6-2 or TRBV6-3 to TRBJ2-7; perhaps TRBD2 as D (5 bases). This CDR3 is built from 15 residues. CDR1 is MNHEY, CDR2 SVGEGT, per germline. Trimming took 6 bases from V and 0 from J, leaving 15 bases between them. This chain's CDR3 is CASSIDYSSSYEQYF. CDR3 coding DNA: TGTGCCAGCAGCATCGACTACTCGAGCTCCTACGAGCAGTACTTC.

There are many counts of this clonotype. This rearrangement joins TRBV11-2 to TRBJ2-7; D perhaps matches TRBD1 (5 bases). V was cut by 4 bases and J by 6 bases, with 19 bases left in between. Germline V gene sequence: CDR1 SGHAT, CDR2 FQNNGV. The CDR3 runs to 15 residues. As DNA, the CDR3 is TGTGCCAGCAGCTCCATAATAACAGGATCTGGCGAGCAGTACTTC. Translation: CASSSIITGSGEQYF.

This clonotype has only a few counts. V usage is TRBV19 and J usage is TRBJ2-2; 7 nucleotides line up with TRBD2. The V segment lost 6 bases and the J segment 2 bases; nucleotides outside the gene matches: 12. The CDR3 is made up of 17 amino acids. The germline V gene encodes CDR1 LNHDA and CDR2 SQIVND (reference sequence). The CDR3 coding sequence is TGTGCCAGTAGCCGACTAGCTTTCGGAACAAACACCGGGGAGCTGTTTTTT. Translated: CASSRLAFGTNTGELFF.

The table lists this clonotype with a few counts. The rearrangement uses TRBV29-1 and TRBJ2-5; 12 bases match TRBD2. The CDR3 consists of 18 residues. Germline CDR1 is SQVTM and CDR2 is ANQGSEA. Trimming removed 0 bases from V and 4 bases from J; junction bases left unmatched: 12. The CDR3 nucleotides read TGCAGCGTTGAAGAAGCCCCATCTAGCGGGAGGGCCCCAGAGACCCAGTACTTC. This translates into CSVEEAPSSGRAPETQYF.

This clonotype showed up many times. The chain couples TRBV28 to TRBJ1-5, with 8 bases lining up with TRBD1. Germline-derived CDR1 and CDR2 are MDHEN and SYDVKM. V lost 2 bases to trimming and J lost 7 bases; unmatched junction nucleotides: 13. The CDR3 extends over 17 amino acids. The CDR3 loop is CASSLRSRDRRSQPQHF. CDR3 DNA sequence: TGTGCCAGCAGTTTAAGGTCGAGGGACAGGAGGTCCCAGCCCCAGCATTTT.

Ten or more counts support this clonotype. The V call is TRBV12-3 or TRBV12-4, the J call TRBJ2-7, with D perhaps given as TRBD1 or TRBD2 (6 bases each). The CDR3 covers 12 residues. V lost 7 bases and J 6 bases, leaving 13 bases between the germline ends. Here the CDR3 DNA reads TGTGCCAGCAATAGAGGGGGAGGCGAGCAGTACTTC. Protein: CASNRGGGEQYF.

This clonotype has more than one count but fewer than ten. For the CDR3, the DNA is TGCGCCAGCAGCTCGATGACTAGCGGGAGACGGGAGCTGTTTTTT. As protein: CASSSMTSGRRELFF. The rearrangement joins TRBV5-1 to TRBJ2-2; 12 bases agree with TRBD2. The CDR3 extends over 15 amino acids. Germline V gene data show CDR1 as SGHRS and CDR2 as YFSETQ. Trimming took 3 bases from V and 9 from J; bases not matched to a gene: 6.

Ten or more counts support this clonotype. This rearrangement joins TRBV19 to TRBJ2-5, with 10 bases identical to TRBD1. The CDR3 spans 13 residues. From germline, CDR1 is LNHDA and CDR2 SQIVND (reference sequence). V lost 6 bases to trimming and J lost 5 bases; unmatched junction nucleotides: 3. The CDR3 DNA is TGTGCCAGTAGGACAGGGGGCGTTGAGACCCAGTACTTC. It specifies CASRTGGVETQYF.

This clonotype was picked up many times. The V and J genes are TRBV7-8 and TRBJ1-1; unclear D gene. The CDR3 has 14 residues. Germline CDR1 and CDR2: SGHVS and FQNEAQ. The V end lost 3 bases, the J end lost 5 bases, and 13 bases lay between the germline ends. The CDR3 DNA sequence: TGTGCCAGCAGCTTTAGCGGGGTTGAGACTGAAGCTTTCTTT. Translating it yields CASSFSGVETEAFF.

At least ten counts were recorded for this clonotype. The V and J genes are TRBV6-1 and TRBJ1-1; D is possibly TRBD1 (6 bases). Trimming took off 5 bases at V and 3 bases at J, with 16 bases between the two ends. From germline, CDR1 is MNHNS and CDR2 SASEGT. The CDR3 totals 15 residues. Here the CDR3 reads CASSTGPGVYTEAFF. CDR3 DNA: TGTGCCAGCAGTACAGGGCCAGGGGTATACACTGAAGCTTTCTTT.

There are many counts of this clonotype. The J gene is TRBJ1-1, the V gene TRBV12-5, with D unresolved. This CDR3 contains 14 residues. Germline CDR1 reads LGHNT; CDR2 reads FRNRAP. Trimming took off 3 bases at V and 1 base at J, with 9 bases between the two ends. The CDR3: CASGFLEANTEAFF. As DNA, the CDR3 is TGTGCTAGTGGTTTTTTGGAAGCGAACACTGAAGCTTTCTTT.

This clonotype was observed at least ten times. The V and J genes are TRBV11-1 and TRBJ2-7, with TRBD1 matching over 8 bases. The germline V gene has CDR1 SGHAT and CDR2 FQDESV (reference sequence). This CDR3 has 15 amino acids. J gave up 4 bases and V 6 bases, and 11 bases lay outside the gene matches. CDR3 loop: CASSSGQAPPYEQYF. For the CDR3, the DNA is TGTGCCAGCAGTTCGGGACAGGCCCCTCCATACGAGCAGTACTTC.

In this sample, this clonotype turned up a few times. The genes are TRBV4-1 and TRBJ1-5; no definite D call. The length of the CDR3 is 15 residues. Per germline, CDR1 MGHRA and CDR2 YSYEKL. The V end lost 0 bases, the J end lost 3 bases, and 9 bases lay between the germline ends. CDR3 amino acids: CASSQEGFDNQPQHF. CDR3 in DNA: TGCGCCAGCAGCCAAGAAGGGTTTGACAATCAGCCCCAGCATTTT.

In the case of this clonotype: A much larger clone sits a single nucleotide away, making a read error possible. This chain connects TRBV7-9 to TRBJ2-7, with D possibly being TRBD2 (6 bases). CDR3 length: 14 residues. CDR1 is SEHNR, CDR2 FQNEAQ, per germline (reference sequence). CDR3: CACSLAATSYEQYF. As DNA, the CDR3 is TGTGCCTGCAGCTTAGCGGCCACCTCCTACGAGCAGTACTTC.